This record covers a single T cell receptor (beta chain). The data are from a study of blood T cell repertoires in COVID-19. Per the germline V gene, CDR1 is SGHNT and CDR2 is YYREEE (reference sequence). The V end lost 2 bases, the J end lost 3 bases, and 11 bases lay between the germline ends. The CDR3 length is 14 residues. Patients of the Seattle cohort, enrolled during active infection, were followed longitudinally. The protocol was immunoSEQ multiplex PCR, while the TCRdb copy is restricted to in-frame clones and leaves out a portion. Of about 160,000 clones listed, around 85% were seen once; the top ten hold 6.5% to 7.5%.

This chain uses TRBV5-4 with TRBJ1-2; no firm D call. The sequencing input was peripheral blood. The clonotype was recovered from an elderly man with COVID-19, enrolled during active disease. CDR3 nucleotides: TGTGCCAGCAGCTTCGCGAGCCAGGACTATGGCTACACCTTC. Protein product: CASSFASQDYGYTF.